The following is a T cell receptor beta chain sequence with its context. Its specific antigen is unknown. There are no base qualities to consult, and no much larger clone falls within one base. The immunoSEQ Assay, a bias-controlled multiplex PCR, was used to amplify TCRbeta CDR3 regions from genomic DNA. The authors processed their data as follows. Within the assay, amplification of reference gene primers was used to estimate how many nucleated cells each sample contained. To quantify the absolute abundance of each unique TCRbeta CDR3 rearrangement, sequence reads were collapsed and filtered. For each sample, productive Simpson clonality was calculated by taking the square root of Simpson's diversity index across productive rearrangements. TCRdb provides this immuneACCESS table in a form limited to in-frame rearrangements. Some clones are lacking; in checked studies, under half of them reflect an unresolved V gene, and why the rest are absent is not known. Clone size and V and J calls were adopted from that table, with D and trimming inferred from the DNA. Within this sample are under 500,000 clones, with around 91% of them counted one time only. The top ten clonotypes cover approximately 1.2% of the sample.

Enrolling through a virtual design, the prospective study's participants ranged in age from roughly 18 to 89 years and lived across some 22 United States geographic areas. In the prospective study, participants were assigned to cohorts based on the clinical history participants reported in a screening survey and a study questionnaire. Recovered participants in ImmuneRACE Cohort 3 were defined by two consecutive negative NP/OP PCR tests, clearance by a healthcare professional, or resolution of symptoms. Mobile phlebotomists in the prospective study collected whole blood, serum and a nasopharyngeal or oropharyngeal swab from every participant. Additional blood draws and questionnaires over an approximately two-month period could optionally be provided by prospective study participants. Prospective study blood samples were shipped either frozen or at room temperature before DNA extraction. The data originate from a study of blood T cell repertoires in COVID-19 (dated by TCRdb to 2020 to 2022). The study in broad terms: The collaborator samples originated in the United States, Italy and Spain and spanned the acute and convalescent phases of COVID-19. The samples were drawn from two sources: the first 160 participants of the ongoing ImmuneRACE study, and 1,000 to 1,500 subjects contributed by 6 global collaborators. The material from the prospective study consisted of cDNA or gDNA derived from T cells, B-cell-depleted T cells, or PBMCs. Nearly every sample came with metadata listing a de-identified subject ID, COVID-19 status, age in years and sex. Deeply sampled blood TCRbeta repertoires from subjects exposed to, actively infected with, or recovered from COVID-19 were included in the dataset. The repertoires were made available in a free public database intended to serve as a resource for research on the immune response to SARS-CoV-2. Where available, HLA class I and class II types were obtained from metadata supplied by the sample provider rather than from assay-based typing. Study-wide findings and limitations: The amount of clinical and demographic metadata varied by source and participant and was provided uncurated.

Via the germline V gene, CDR1 is SGDLS and CDR2 YYNGEE. From cysteine to phenylalanine, the CDR3 is 18 amino acids long. Of all the DNA, just the CDR3 is kept, 54 bases in frame from base 1. A distance of 17 bases separates the germline ends of V and J, which lose 0 bases and 0 bases respectively. Rearrangement joined TRBV9 to TRBJ2-3, with TRBD2 as a weak D call on 7 bases. Sequenced: PBMCs or T cells enriched from blood (not recorded which). The source of this sequence is a man in his thirties or forties who had recovered from COVID-19. CDR3 protein: CASSVAARGGGSTDTQYF. The sequenced DNA is TGTGCCAGCAGCGTAGCAGCAAGGGGGGGAGGGAGCACAGATACGCAGTATTTT.